Below, 14 T cell receptor beta chains from the same sample are listed, as sequenced in a study of cytomegalovirus exposure and HLA in healthy donors. Data came from immunoSEQ multiplex PCR; TCRdb stores just in-frame clones and leaves some out. The sample consists of 200,000 to 250,000 clones, roughly 85% of them appearing once. The sample consisted of PBMCs. Every receptor here comes from a woman under 30 in good health and CMV-seronegative.

The J gene is TRBJ2-3, the V gene TRBV5-6, with D maybe TRBD2 (6 bases). The CDR3 loop spans 15 amino acids. The germline V gene has CDR1 SGHDT and CDR2 YYEEEE. Trimming shortened V by 2 bases and J by 3 bases, and 13 bases separated the two germline ends. For the CDR3, the DNA is TGTGCCAGCAGCTTATCGGGGGTGGGAACAGATACGCAGTATTTT. This sequence encodes CASSLSGVGTDTQYF.

This clone was observed a handful of times. The chain combines TRBV28 with TRBJ1-2; a possible D gene is TRBD1 (6 bases). The CDR3 spans 16 residues. Germline V gives CDR1 MDHEN, CDR2 SYDVKM. V lost 6 bases and J lost 5, with 22 bases in between. The CDR3 is CASSQNRDRARYGYTF. DNA of the CDR3: TGTGCCAGCAGCCAAAACAGGGATCGGGCTAGATATGGCTACACCTTC.

The chain carries TRBV30 and TRBJ2-5; D is unclear. Trimming cost V 2 bases and J 5 bases, with 15 bases left between them. The CDR3 is 14 amino acids. Per the germline V gene, CDR1 is GTSNPN and CDR2 is SVGIG (reference sequence). The CDR3 bases are TGTGCCTGGAGTCTGAAGGCGACCTCTGAGACCCAGTACTTC. Translated, it gives CAWSLKATSETQYF.

The CDR3 DNA follows: TGTGCCAGCAGTTTCCTGACAGGGGACTATGGCTACACCTTC. Its protein product is CASSFLTGDYGYTF. The chain uses TRBV28 and TRBJ1-2, with 8 bases matching TRBD1. Trimming took 3 bases from V and 3 from J; bases not matched to a gene: 3. Germline values: CDR1 MDHEN, CDR2 SYDVKM. This CDR3 has 14 residues.

This chain joins TRBV11-2 and TRBJ2-7; D might be TRBD1 (6 bases). The CDR3 is made up of 15 amino acids. The ends were cut back, 1 base at V and 8 bases at J, with 18 bases in the middle. The V gene's germline CDR1 is SGHAT and CDR2 FQNNGV. The CDR3 DNA sequence: TGTGCCAGCAGCTTAGGGAGGACAGTAACCTCCCAGCAGTACTTC. Its protein is CASSLGRTVTSQQYF.

The chain employs TRBV27 and TRBJ2-2; 8 bases are a match to TRBD2. Losses at the gene ends were 5 bases for V and 4 bases for J; bases not matched to a gene: 9. Germline-derived CDR1 and CDR2 are MNHEY and SMNVEV (reference sequence). The CDR3 loop spans 16 amino acids. CDR3 DNA: TGTGCCAGCAGTCCCAAAGCGGGAGTCGGCACCGGGGAGCTGTTTTTT. Its protein is CASSPKAGVGTGELFF.

The V call is TRBV14, the J call TRBJ1-2; weak D call: TRBD1 (5 bases). This CDR3 region has 14 residues. Germline V gene data show CDR1 as SGHDN and CDR2 as FVKESK. Between the trimmed V and J ends, which lost 4 bases and 5 bases, there was a span of 14 bases. CDR3 sequence: CASSPGAKGYGYTF. CDR3 in DNA: TGTGCCAGCAGCCCTGGGGCGAAGGGTTATGGCTACACCTTC. Full variable domain (rest looked up from reference TRBV14 and TRBJ1-2): EAGVTQFPSHSVIEKGQTVTLRCDPISGHDNLYWYRRVMGKEIKFLLHFVKESKQDESGMPNNRFLAERTGGTYSTLKVQPAELEDSGVYFCASSPGAKGYGYTFGSGTRLTVV.

J is TRBJ2-2 and V is TRBV9; tentatively, D is TRBD2 (5 bases). Trimming pared 4 bases from V and 3 bases from J, leaving 13 bases between. The CDR3 is 15 residues long. Germline V gene lookup returns CDR1 SGDLS and CDR2 YYNGEE. The CDR3 DNA is TGTGCCAGCAGCTCACCTCGGCGGGACACCGGGGAGCTGTTTTTT. It is translated as CASSSPRRDTGELFF. The whole variable domain, remainder taken from reference TRBV9 and TRBJ2-2, is DSGVTQTPKHLITATGQRVTLRCSPRSGDLSVYWYQQSLDQGLQFLIQYYNGEERAKGNILERFSAQQFPDLHSELNLSSLELGDSALYFCASSSPRRDTGELFFGEGSRLTVL.

The chain employs TRBV7-9 and TRBJ2-1; 11 bases fit TRBD1. The CDR3 runs 15 residues. V gave up 5 bases and J gave up 5 bases; unmatched junction bases: 5. Looked up from germline, CDR1 is SEHNR and CDR2 is FQNEAQ (reference sequence). The CDR3 protein is CASSTGQGVDNEQFF. In nucleotides, the CDR3 is TGTGCCAGCAGCACGGGACAGGGGGTCGACAATGAGCAGTTCTTC.

The rearrangement uses TRBV6-1 and TRBJ1-1, with 7 bases fitting TRBD1. The V segment lost 3 bases and the J segment 2 bases; nucleotides outside the gene matches: 3. This CDR3 comprises 14 residues. Germline V lookup: CDR1 MNHNS, CDR2 SASEGT. The CDR3 nucleotides read TGTGCCAGCAGTGAGGGACAGATAAACACTGAAGCTTTCTTT. Amino acid sequence: CASSEGQINTEAFF.

Here the CDR3 DNA reads TGTGCCAGTAGTATTAGGGAGGGGCCTCCCTCCTACGAGCAGTACTTC. Protein sequence: CASSIREGPPSYEQYF. V gene TRBV19 combines with J gene TRBJ2-7, with TRBD2 matching 7 bases. This CDR3 region has 16 residues. Germline lookup yields CDR1 LNHDA and CDR2 SQIVND (reference sequence). V dropped 3 bases and J dropped 0; count of bases not matched to a gene: 8.

V usage is TRBV9 and J usage is TRBJ2-1; D possibly uses TRBD1 or TRBD2 (5 bases each). This CDR3 spans 16 amino acids. Germline V gene lookup returns CDR1 SGDLS and CDR2 YYNGEE. Trimming took 0 bases from V and 6 from J, leaving 16 bases between them. CDR3 bases: TGTGCCAGCAGCGTAGGAGGGGTTCGACTATCCAATGAGCAGTTCTTC. Its protein is CASSVGGVRLSNEQFF.

The chain's CDR3 is CSVPRGATGELFF. In DNA form, the CDR3 reads TGCAGCGTTCCAAGGGGCGCGACCGGGGAGCTGTTTTTT. The chain carries TRBV29-1 and TRBJ2-2; possibly TRBD1 for D (5 bases). The CDR3 totals 13 residues. In germline, CDR1 is SQVTM, CDR2 ANQGSEA. The V gene lost 5 bases and the J gene lost 5 bases, with 12 bases spanning the gap.

The chain has TRBV27 and TRBJ1-4; TRBD1 might be the D (6 bases). The CDR3 totals 16 residues. V was pared by 5 bases and J by 3 bases, with 16 bases between. The germline gives CDR1 MNHEY, CDR2 SMNVEV (reference sequence). The CDR3 nucleotides are TGTGCCAGCAGTCCCCTTAGGGGGTCGGCTAATGAAAAACTGTTTTTT. It is translated as CASSPLRGSANEKLFF.